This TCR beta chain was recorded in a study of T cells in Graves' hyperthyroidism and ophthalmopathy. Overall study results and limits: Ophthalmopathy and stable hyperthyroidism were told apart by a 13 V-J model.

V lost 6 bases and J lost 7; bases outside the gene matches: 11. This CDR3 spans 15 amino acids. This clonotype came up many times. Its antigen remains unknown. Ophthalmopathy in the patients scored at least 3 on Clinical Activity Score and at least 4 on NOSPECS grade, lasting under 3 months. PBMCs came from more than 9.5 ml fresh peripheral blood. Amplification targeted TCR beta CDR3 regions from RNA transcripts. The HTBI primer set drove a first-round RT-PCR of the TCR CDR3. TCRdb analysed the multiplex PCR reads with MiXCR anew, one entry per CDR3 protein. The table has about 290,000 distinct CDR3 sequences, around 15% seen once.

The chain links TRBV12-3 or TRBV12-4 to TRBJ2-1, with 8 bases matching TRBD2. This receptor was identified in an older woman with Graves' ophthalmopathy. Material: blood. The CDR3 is CASSLTGRGVNEQFF. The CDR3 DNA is TGTGCCAGCAGCCTGACGGGGCGGGGGGTAAATGAGCAGTTCTTC.